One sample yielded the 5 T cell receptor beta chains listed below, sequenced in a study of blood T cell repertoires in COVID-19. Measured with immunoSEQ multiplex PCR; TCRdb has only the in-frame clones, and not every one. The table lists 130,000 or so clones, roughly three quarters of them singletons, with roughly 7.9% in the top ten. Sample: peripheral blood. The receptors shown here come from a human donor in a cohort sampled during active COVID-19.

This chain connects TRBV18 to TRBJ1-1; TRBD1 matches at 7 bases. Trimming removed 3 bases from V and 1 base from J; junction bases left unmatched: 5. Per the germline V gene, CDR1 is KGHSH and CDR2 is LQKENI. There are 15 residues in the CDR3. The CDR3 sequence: CASSPSRDRNTEAFF. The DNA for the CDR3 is TGTGCCAGCTCACCGTCCCGGGACAGGAACACTGAAGCTTTCTTT.

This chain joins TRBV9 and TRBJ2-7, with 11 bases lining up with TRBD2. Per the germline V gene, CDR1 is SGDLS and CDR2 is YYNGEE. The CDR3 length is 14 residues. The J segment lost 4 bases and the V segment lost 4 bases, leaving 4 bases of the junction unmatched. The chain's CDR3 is CASSSGTSGYEQYF. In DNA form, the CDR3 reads TGTGCCAGCAGCTCCGGGACTAGCGGTTACGAGCAGTACTTC.

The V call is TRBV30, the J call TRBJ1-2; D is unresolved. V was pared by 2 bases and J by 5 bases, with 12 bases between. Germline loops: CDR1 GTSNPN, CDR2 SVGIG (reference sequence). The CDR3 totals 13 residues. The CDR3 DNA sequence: TGTGCCTGGAGTACCCAAGGAGGGTATGGCTACACCTTC. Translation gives CAWSTQGGYGYTF.

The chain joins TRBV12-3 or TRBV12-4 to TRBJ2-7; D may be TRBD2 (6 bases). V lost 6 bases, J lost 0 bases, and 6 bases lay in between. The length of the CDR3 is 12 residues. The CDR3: CASSGSSYEQYF. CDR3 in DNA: TGTGCCAGCAGCGGGAGCTCCTACGAGCAGTACTTC.

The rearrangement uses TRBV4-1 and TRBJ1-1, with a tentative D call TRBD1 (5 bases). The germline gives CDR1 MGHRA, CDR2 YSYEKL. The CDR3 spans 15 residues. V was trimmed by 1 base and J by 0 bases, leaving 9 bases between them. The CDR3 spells CASSQGGRMNTEAFF. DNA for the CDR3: TGCGCCAGCAGCCAAGGGGGCAGGATGAACACTGAAGCTTTCTTT.